This TCR beta chain was captured in a study of shared clonotypes between healthy human individuals. CDR3 length: 13 amino acids. The germline V gene has CDR1 SGHTA and CDR2 FQGNSA. Between the trimmed V and J ends, which lost 2 bases and 6 bases, there was a span of 10 bases. Per the original methods: Junction-only sequences without quality scores came from ImmunoSEQ, so filtering differed. Assay: immunoSEQ multiplex PCR; the TCRdb copy retains only in-frame clones and omits some. From that table come the V and J calls and clone size; the DNA was used to work out D and trimming. The sample shows over 850,000 clones, 70% to 80% of them seen only once. It was into CD45RA+ naive and CD45RA-negative memory subsets that the CD4+ cells were split. General study findings and limits: Clonotypes not shared had lower generation probabilities than those common to all four donors.

Concerning this clone itself: Its antigen is unidentified.

The sequenced sample consisted of memory CD4+ T cells from PBMCs. Subset: CD45RA-negative fraction. This TCR was recovered from a man aged 18 to 30 in good health. Some clones in this sample may be carry-over from other donors' samples. The chain couples TRBV7-2 to TRBJ1-2; D remains ambiguous. DNA of the CDR3: TGTGCCAGCAGCTTACGGGATCAGCATGGCTACACCTTC. Its translation: CASSLRDQHGYTF.